Listed here are 32 T cell receptor beta chains from one sample, sequenced in a study of pediatric ulcerative colitis (dated 2019 in TCRdb). During colonoscopy, one to two rectal pinch biopsies were obtained for research purposes. The method behind the library was the immunoSEQ multiplex PCR assay. This is the immuneACCESS table as TCRdb keeps it, with only in-frame sequences that have V and J called. A part of the clones is gone; compared with another copy, unresolved V genes explain less than half, and the rest is unexplained. For this sample the table gives 44,000 or so clones, of which about 79% were detected only once. The top ten clonotypes cover over 3% of the sample. Sequenced material: gut tissue. The source is a girl between 10 and 17 years old with moderate ulcerative colitis.

The CDR3 loop is CASIPGVGWEAFF. The CDR3 region has the DNA TGTGCCAGCATCCCAGGGGTGGGGTGGGAAGCTTTCTTT. The rearrangement links TRBV7-8 to TRBJ1-1, with a weak D call TRBD1 (6 bases). The CDR3 extends over 13 amino acids. V lost 7 bases to trimming and J lost 8 bases, with 17 bases between them. Germline V lookup: CDR1 SGHVS, CDR2 FQNEAQ.

This rearrangement joins TRBV6-5 to TRBJ1-2, with 8 bases that match TRBD1. The CDR3 sequence is 15 residues long. With V trimmed by 6 bases and J by 8 bases, 14 bases remained unmatched. The germline V gene encodes CDR1 MNHEY and CDR2 SVGAGI. The CDR3 reads CASSPAGQGEWGYTF. The CDR3 bases are TGTGCCAGCAGCCCAGCCGGACAGGGAGAGTGGGGCTACACCTTC.

Sample share makes this clone medium-sized (0.01 to 0.1%). The V call is TRBV6-1, the J call TRBJ2-7; 8 positions agree with TRBD1. Trimming at V came to 8 bases and at J to 5 bases, leaving 8 bases not matched to a gene. The germline gives CDR1 MNHNS, CDR2 SASEGT. This CDR3 comprises 13 residues. CDR3 DNA sequence: TGTGCCAGCCGTTTCGACAGGGGCAACGAGCAGTACTTC. This codes for CASRFDRGNEQYF.

The chain employs TRBV15 and TRBJ2-1, with TRBD2 matching 9 bases. Germline assignment: CDR1 LNHNV and CDR2 YYDKDF (reference sequence). Trimming at V came to 4 bases and at J to 5 bases, leaving 3 bases not matched to a gene. The CDR3 contains 14 residues. CDR3 region: CATSTRGGDNEQFF. CDR3 nucleotide sequence: TGTGCCACCAGCACACGCGGGGGGGACAATGAGCAGTTCTTC.

CDR3 coding DNA: TGTGCCAGCAGCTCGGGGTGGGCAGGGCGGAACACCGGGGAGCTGTTTTTT. It translates to CASSSGWAGRNTGELFF. V and J are TRBV7-2 and TRBJ2-2, with D possibly called TRBD1 or TRBD2 (5 bases each). The CDR3 has 17 residues. The V gene lost 4 bases and the J gene lost 1 base, with 16 bases spanning the gap. The germline CDR1 and CDR2 sequences are SGHTA and FQGNSA.

Worth noting for this clone: Sequence at one end of the junction differs from germline and may be a read error. The chain has TRBV28 and TRBJ2-1; D perhaps matches TRBD1 (6 bases). CDR3 size: 14 residues. CDR1 is MDHEN and CDR2 is SYDVKM in the germline V gene. The CDR3 spells CASGLTGRFHEQFF. The DNA of the CDR3 is TGTGCCAGCGGTTTGACAGGCCGTTTCCATGAGCAGTTCTTC.

About this clone: The junction and the germline gene differ at one end; a read error may be behind it. The gene calls are TRBV19 and TRBJ2-7; TRBD1 might be the D (6 bases). Germline V gives CDR1 LNHDA, CDR2 SQIVND (reference sequence). The length of the CDR3 is 16 residues. CDR3 coding DNA: TGTGCCACTTCCCAGGGGTCCCTTAGTCTCTCCGACGAGCAGTACTTC. Protein sequence: CATSQGSLSLSDEQYF.

The chain combines TRBV5-1 with TRBJ2-1; 9 bases line up with TRBD1. CDR3 length: 13 amino acids. Per the germline V gene, CDR1 is SGHRS and CDR2 is YFSETQ. The V and J ends lost 3 bases and 8 bases, in that order; junction bases with no gene match: 3. The CDR3 nucleotides are TGCGCCAGCAGCTCGGGACAGGGACATGAGCAGTTCTTC. It encodes CASSSGQGHEQFF.

V gene TRBV5-6 combines with J gene TRBJ2-3, with 8 nucleotides matching TRBD2. J gave up 0 bases and V 1 base, and 7 bases lay outside the gene matches. Looked up from germline, CDR1 is SGHDT and CDR2 is YYEEEE. The CDR3 has 17 residues. CDR3 residues: CASSLLGGRTSTDTQYF. CDR3 coding DNA: TGTGCCAGCAGCTTGCTTGGCGGGAGGACAAGCACAGATACGCAGTATTTT.

The V gene is TRBV7-9, the J gene TRBJ2-7; maybe TRBD1 (6 bases). The CDR3 totals 15 residues. Trimming stripped 2 bases from V and 3 bases from J, with 14 bases between. Germline V CDR1 and CDR2: SEHNR, FQNEAQ (reference sequence). Written as DNA, the CDR3 is TGTGCCAGCAGCTTACCCTACTCGGACAGCTACGAGCAGTACTTC. Residues: CASSLPYSDSYEQYF.

The genes are TRBV7-3 and TRBJ1-1; the D gene is possibly TRBD1 (6 bases). The CDR3 extends over 15 amino acids. Germline V gives CDR1 SGHTA, CDR2 FQGTGA. Trimming took 4 bases from V and 1 from J, leaving 13 bases between them. CDR3 coding DNA: TGTGCCAGCAGCTCCAACAGGGTGGAGAACACTGAAGCTTTCTTT. This translates into CASSSNRVENTEAFF.

This chain joins TRBV7-2 and TRBJ1-2; D unclear. CDR3 length equals 12 residues. The germline V gene has CDR1 SGHTA and CDR2 FQGNSA. Deletions cut 2 bases from V and 1 base from J, with 2 bases between. The CDR3 sequence is CASSLSNYGYTF. CDR3 DNA sequence: TGTGCCAGCAGCTTAAGTAACTATGGCTACACCTTC.

The CDR3 reads CASRLTSGGATADTQYF. The CDR3 coding sequence is TGTGCCAGCCGCCTGACTAGCGGGGGGGCCACGGCAGATACGCAGTATTTT. V and J are TRBV5-4 and TRBJ2-3; TRBD2 aligns across 14 bases. V dropped 7 bases and J dropped 4; count of bases not matched to a gene: 11. The length of the CDR3 is 17 residues. The germline gives CDR1 SGHNT, CDR2 YYREEE (reference sequence). Supplemented by reference TRBV5-4 and TRBJ2-3, the full variable domain reads ETGVTQSPTHLIKTRGQQVTLRCSSQSGHNTVSWYQQALGQGPQFIFQYYREEENGRGNFPPRFSGLQFPNYSSELNVNALELDDSALYLCASRLTSGGATADTQYFGPGTRLTVL.

The chain recombines TRBV7-6 with TRBJ1-1; the D is unclear. The ends were cut back, 5 bases at V and 0 bases at J, with 13 bases in the middle. The CDR3 runs to 15 residues. The germline gives CDR1 SGHVS, CDR2 FNYEAQ. CDR3: CASSPKVFMNTEAFF. CDR3 nucleotide sequence: TGTGCCAGCAGCCCGAAAGTTTTCATGAACACTGAAGCTTTCTTT.

This rearrangement joins TRBV7-6 to TRBJ2-5; no definite D call. Germline V gene sequence: CDR1 SGHVS, CDR2 FNYEAQ. The V and J ends lost 5 bases and 3 bases respectively, with 16 bases between them. This CDR3 region has 15 residues. CDR3 protein: CASSKSSIEKETQYF. DNA for the CDR3: TGTGCCAGCAGCAAGTCCTCTATAGAGAAAGAGACCCAGTACTTC.

V and J are TRBV7-9 and TRBJ2-1; 13 nucleotides match TRBD2. Germline assignment: CDR1 SEHNR and CDR2 FQNEAQ (reference sequence). V was clipped by 3 bases and J by 9 bases; unmatched bases: 5. This CDR3 spans 15 amino acids. The CDR3 sequence: CASSFGLAGVGEQFF. The CDR3 DNA reads as TGTGCCAGCAGCTTTGGACTAGCGGGAGTAGGTGAGCAGTTCTTC.

The J gene is TRBJ1-1, the V gene TRBV6-5; D unclear. The germline gives CDR1 MNHEY, CDR2 SVGAGI. The CDR3 is 13 residues long. V gave up 2 bases and J gave up 4 bases, with 8 bases separating them. CDR3 residues: CASSYMGSTEAFF. The DNA of the CDR3 is TGTGCCAGCAGTTACATGGGGAGCACTGAAGCTTTCTTT.

The chain is built from TRBV6-5 and TRBJ2-7; D is tentatively TRBD1 or TRBD2 (7 bases each). The germline gives CDR1 MNHEY, CDR2 SVGAGI. V was shortened by 4 bases and J by 7 bases, with 17 bases between the two germline ends. The CDR3 extends over 14 amino acids. In DNA form, the CDR3 reads TGTGCCAGCAGTTCCCAGGGGGGGGCGGGTGAGCAGTACTTC. It codes for CASSSQGGAGEQYF.

This chain links TRBV5-8 with TRBJ1-1; weak D call: TRBD1 (6 bases). The V end lost 0 bases, the J end lost 4 bases, and 10 bases lay between the germline ends. This CDR3 has 14 amino acids. Germline lookup yields CDR1 SGHTS and CDR2 YDEGEE. CDR3 sequence: CASSLEGGGTEAFF. The CDR3, as DNA: TGTGCCAGCAGCTTGGAGGGAGGGGGCACTGAAGCTTTCTTT.

The chain has TRBV28 and TRBJ1-1, with TRBD1 identical over 9 bases. CDR3 length: 17 residues. CDR1 is MDHEN and CDR2 is SYDVKM in the germline V gene. The junction had 11 bases not matched to a gene; V was cut back by 5 bases and J by 1 base. CDR3 DNA sequence: TGTGCCAGCAGTCTTTTGGGGACAGGGAGGGGGAACACTGAAGCTTTCTTT. Translating it yields CASSLLGTGRGNTEAFF.

This chain uses TRBV4-1 with TRBJ2-3; 11 positions match TRBD2. CDR3 length equals 16 residues. V was pared by 3 bases and J by 2 bases, with 4 bases of the junction left unmatched. Germline CDR1 MGHRA, CDR2 YSYEKL. CDR3 loop: CASSQGTSGFTDTQYF. CDR3 nucleotides: TGCGCCAGCAGCCAGGGGACTAGCGGATTCACAGATACGCAGTATTTT.

The genes are TRBV28 and TRBJ1-4; TRBD1 is a possible D gene (6 bases). Germline values: CDR1 MDHEN, CDR2 SYDVKM. The CDR3 runs 14 residues. Trimming stripped 7 bases from V and 7 bases from J, with 16 bases between. CDR3 protein: CASTAAGEGEKLFF. The CDR3 nucleotides read TGTGCCAGCACCGCCGCAGGGGAGGGTGAAAAACTGTTTTTT.

This chain connects TRBV5-6 to TRBJ1-2, with D unresolved. CDR3 length equals 14 residues. Trimming removed 0 bases from V and 2 bases from J, with 8 bases in between. Germline CDR1 is SGHDT and CDR2 is YYEEEE. This CDR3 is CASSLAPGNYGYTF. In nucleotides, the CDR3 is TGTGCCAGCAGCTTGGCGCCGGGGAACTATGGCTACACCTTC.

CDR3 in DNA: TGTGCCAGTGCGGGGCAGGATAGCAATCAGCCCCAGCATTTT. It yields the protein CASAGQDSNQPQHF. This sequence joins TRBV19 and TRBJ1-5, with D possibly TRBD1 on 5 matching bases. Trimming cost V 8 bases and J 0 bases, with 11 bases left between them. CDR3 size: 14 residues. From germline, CDR1 is LNHDA and CDR2 SQIVND (reference sequence).

Details on this clone: A much larger clone lies one base from this, so it may be a read error. Other DNA sequences in the sample encode the same CDR3. This chain uses TRBV27 with TRBJ2-7; TRBD1 might be the D (6 bases). The CDR3 is 14 amino acids. Per the germline V gene, CDR1 is MNHEY and CDR2 is SMNVEV (reference sequence). Deletions cut 3 bases from V and 7 bases from J, with 16 bases between. The CDR3 bases are TGTGCCAGCAGTTTCATGGGGGCCGGGCGGGAGCAGTACTTC. Encoded protein: CASSFMGAGREQYF.

This rearrangement joins TRBV6-4 to TRBJ2-2, with TRBD1 matching over 8 bases. V was pared by 5 bases and J by 3 bases, with 2 bases of the junction left unmatched. Per germline, CDR1 MRHNA and CDR2 SNTAGT. The CDR3 contains 14 residues. The CDR3 sequence: CASSSQGDTGELFF. The CDR3 DNA is TGTGCCAGCAGTTCACAGGGGGACACCGGGGAGCTGTTTTTT.

The V call is TRBV5-1, the J call TRBJ2-1, with TRBD1 identical over 8 bases. Looked up from germline, CDR1 is SGHRS and CDR2 is YFSETQ. The CDR3 contains 15 residues. The J segment lost 7 bases and the V segment lost 4 bases, leaving 10 bases of the junction unmatched. The CDR3 here is CASSLAQGAGNEQFF. CDR3 DNA: TGCGCCAGCAGCCTAGCCCAGGGGGCTGGTAATGAGCAGTTCTTC.

The chain combines TRBV6-1 with TRBJ2-3; 7 bases align to TRBD1. CDR1 is MNHNS and CDR2 is SASEGT in the germline V gene. The V gene end was trimmed by 4 bases and the J gene end by 4 bases; junction bases not matched to a gene: 2. The CDR3 consists of 13 residues. The CDR3 is CASSVTGADTQYF. The CDR3 bases are TGTGCCAGCAGTGTCACAGGGGCAGATACGCAGTATTTT.

V gene TRBV7-2 combines with J gene TRBJ2-3, with 10 bases that match TRBD2. The CDR3 totals 18 residues. Trimming cost V 1 base and J 2 bases; bases outside gene matches: 9. Germline CDR1 reads SGHTA; CDR2 reads FQGNSA. Here the CDR3 reads CASSLGGLARWDTDTQYF. The CDR3 nucleotides read TGTGCCAGCAGCTTAGGGGGACTAGCGCGGTGGGACACAGATACGCAGTATTTT.

This chain uses TRBV5-5 with TRBJ2-1; D may correspond to TRBD1 or TRBD2 (5 bases each). This CDR3 contains 15 residues. Trimming pared 3 bases from V and 4 bases from J, leaving 14 bases between. CDR1 is SGHKS and CDR2 is YYEKEE in the germline V gene (reference sequence). The CDR3 sequence: CASSSLGAEYNEQFF. The CDR3 DNA follows: TGTGCCAGCAGCTCCCTCGGGGCAGAATACAATGAGCAGTTCTTC.

This clone was seen a handful of times. The sample carries other DNA sequences with the same CDR3. The J gene is TRBJ1-6, the V gene TRBV5-1; 8 positions agree with TRBD1. Trimming cost V 0 bases and J 7 bases; bases outside gene matches: 3. The CDR3 sequence is 15 residues long. CDR1 is SGHRS and CDR2 is YFSETQ in the germline V gene. As DNA, the CDR3 is TGCGCCAGCAGCTTGGGGGGACAGGCGAATTCACCCCTCCACTTT. Translation gives CASSLGGQANSPLHF.

The chain employs TRBV2 and TRBJ1-1; D perhaps matches TRBD1 (6 bases). Trimming cost V 6 bases and J 4 bases, with 21 bases left between them. The CDR3 sequence is 16 residues long. Germline values: CDR1 SNHLY, CDR2 FYNNEI. The CDR3 DNA reads TGTGCCAGCAGGTTGGGCTCTGGAGCACAGGGCACTGAAGCTTTCTTT. Its protein is CASRLGSGAQGTEAFF.